The sequence of this T cell receptor beta chain was determined in a study of blood T cell repertoires in COVID-19. Study details: T cells, B-cell-depleted T cells, or PBMCs provided the cDNA or gDNA that served as material.

The CDR3 spans 16 residues. The germline V gene has CDR1 MNHNS and CDR2 SASEGT. With 2 bases clipped from V and 7 bases from J, the junction kept 14 bases outside the gene matches. Assay used: immunoSEQ multiplex PCR; TCRdb lists only in-frame clones, some missing. This table has roughly 230,000 clones, about 80% appearing once. Resolution of symptoms, clearance, or two negative PCRs was present in recovered Cohort 3 donors. The chain combines TRBV6-1 with TRBJ2-7; 7 bases line up with TRBD2. The sequence derives from a man in his fifties or sixties who had recovered from COVID-19. What was sequenced was PBMCs or T cells enriched from blood (not recorded which). The CDR3 protein is CASSEKPGRLIREQYF. The CDR3, as DNA: TGTGCCAGCAGTGAAAAACCCGGGAGGCTTATACGAGAGCAGTACTTC.